The T cell receptor (beta chain) under discussion was sequenced for a study of blood T cell repertoires in COVID-19. In the study overall: Material from acute and convalescent COVID-19 was sourced from the United States, Italy and Spain.

This clone came up once. Assay: immunoSEQ multiplex PCR; the TCRdb copy retains only in-frame clones and omits some. The table has under 250,000 clones, approximately 82% seen once. This receptor was identified in a man over 45 with active or convalescent COVID-19. Sequencing was performed on peripheral blood.

The CDR3 spells CAWRGTGGVQGSPLHF. The CDR3 bases are TGTGCCTGGAGGGGGACAGGGGGCGTTCAGGGTTCACCCCTCCACTTT. This chain links TRBV30 with TRBJ1-6, with 12 bases identical to TRBD1. The CDR3 is 16 amino acids. Looked up from germline, CDR1 is GTSNPN and CDR2 is SVGIG (reference sequence). After removal of 3 bases from V and 9 bases from J, the junction contained 9 bases not matched to a gene.